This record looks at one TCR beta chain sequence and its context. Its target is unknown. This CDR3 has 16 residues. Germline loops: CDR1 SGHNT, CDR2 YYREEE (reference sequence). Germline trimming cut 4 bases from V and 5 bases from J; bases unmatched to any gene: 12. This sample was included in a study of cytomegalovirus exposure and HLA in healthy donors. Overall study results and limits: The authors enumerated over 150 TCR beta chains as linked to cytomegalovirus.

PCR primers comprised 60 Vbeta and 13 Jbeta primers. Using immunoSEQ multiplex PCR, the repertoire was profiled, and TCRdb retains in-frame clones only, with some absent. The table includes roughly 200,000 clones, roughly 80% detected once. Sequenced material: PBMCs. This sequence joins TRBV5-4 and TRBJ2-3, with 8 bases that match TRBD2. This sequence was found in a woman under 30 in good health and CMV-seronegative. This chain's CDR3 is CASSPDPGRALDTQYF. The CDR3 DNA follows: TGTGCCAGCAGCCCCGATCCCGGGAGGGCCTTAGATACGCAGTATTTT.